This TCR beta chain derives from a study of regulatory T cells in long-lasting Graves disease. Background on the study: Patients newly diagnosed with Graves' had been on antithyroid drugs for under 3 months.

Study-level points and caveats: Less diverse TCR repertoires were seen in persistent Graves' patients than in newly diagnosed ones.

Time point meaning: newly diagnosed GD, antithyroid drugs for less than 3 months. PBMC-extracted RNA yielded the TCR library. Arm-PCR of CDR3 regions with iRepertoire HTBI primers generated TCR beta libraries. TCRdb processed the multiplex PCR reads anew with MiXCR; each CDR3 protein has one entry. The sample has roughly 560,000 distinct CDR3 sequences; around 16% are singletons. As concerns this clonotype: Its antigen remains unknown.

The V and J ends lost 4 bases and 5 bases respectively, with 11 bases between them. The germline gives CDR1 WNHNN, CDR2 SYGVQD (reference sequence). The CDR3 totals 13 residues. These same records also appear under a second study, on T cells in Graves' hyperthyroidism and ophthalmopathy. That publication notes: Patients were aged 18 to 65, had disease duration under 2 months, and had newly diagnosed hyperthyroidism.

Material: peripheral blood mononuclear cells (PBMCs), obtained at new diagnosis, from a patient treated with antithyroid drugs. The origin of this receptor is a woman aged 35-65 years with Graves disease. This chain uses TRBV10-1 with TRBJ1-1, with unresolved D. The CDR3 spells CASSAQAGTEAFF. For the CDR3, the DNA is TGCGCCAGCAGTGCGCAGGCTGGTACTGAAGCTTTCTTT.